A few counts support the clone carrying this TCR beta chain. Its antigen is unknown. This sample is part of a study of identical twins. Notes on the study in general: Among beta out-of-frame sequences, excess sharing between twins appeared weaker.

Healthy Caucasian donors formed the entire cohort. TCRdb reprocessed the 5' RACE reads via MiXCR and lists one record per CDR3 protein. The table records hundreds of thousands of distinct CDR3 sequences, over 9% of them present only once. This CDR3 comprises 13 residues. V was trimmed by 3 bases and J by 7 bases, leaving 10 bases between them. These records were also assigned to another study, of yellow fever vaccine responses in identical twins.

This clonotype was sampled from a woman between 18 and 29 years old in good health. The chain couples TRBV12-3 or TRBV12-4 to TRBJ2-1; D remains ambiguous. Sequencing input: CD8+ T cells sorted from blood. Here the CDR3 reads CASSFVGVNEQFF. CDR3 DNA sequence: TGTGCCAGCAGTTTTGTAGGCGTTAATGAGCAGTTCTTC.